In this sample, the clone carrying this T cell receptor (beta chain) turned up a few times. No antigen is known for it. Employing constant-segment primers, 5'RACE generated TCR alpha and TCR beta cDNA libraries bearing sample barcodes and UMIs. TCRdb itself ran the 5' RACE reads through MiXCR, one entry per CDR3 protein. The sample lists some 490,000 distinct CDR3 sequences, 18% occurring once. Trimming left V 2 bases short and J 3 bases short, with 17 bases between. Germline V gives CDR1 MNHEY, CDR2 SVGAGI. The CDR3 contains 16 residues. The data belong to a study of T-cell memory formation after mild COVID-19. Study-wide results and caveats: Pre-infection memory showed some responding clones, and this suggested that cross-reactive memory joined. SARS-CoV-2 specificity was not confirmed for second-wave clones peaking on day 37.

Input material: PBMCs or a T cell subset sorted from them (not recorded which). The chain employs TRBV6-5 and TRBJ2-7, with no clear D. This receptor was taken from an adult woman who had mild COVID-19 (a few samples of this study predate the infection). Cell type and time point are not known. The CDR3 loop reads CASSYGLVRTYYEQYF. The CDR3, as DNA: TGTGCCAGCAGTTACGGGTTGGTCCGGACCTACTACGAGCAGTACTTC.